These 17 T cell receptor beta chains were sequenced from one sample in a study of chemoradiotherapy in HPV16-positive cancers. The protocol was immunoSEQ multiplex PCR, while the TCRdb copy is restricted to in-frame clones and leaves out a portion. The sample yields about 7,500 clones, 70% to 90% seen once. This specimen was taken from a patient who underwent chemoradiotherapy. The receptor source for this set is a human donor with HPV-associated anogenital cancer.

CDR3 protein: CASRSQGVGQPQHF. The CDR3 DNA is TGTGCCAGCAGGAGCCAGGGGGTAGGCCAGCCCCAGCATTTT. The chain links TRBV27 to TRBJ1-5; 7 nucleotides line up with TRBD1. CDR3 size: 14 residues. The germline V gene has CDR1 MNHEY and CDR2 SMNVEV (reference sequence). Trimming removed 6 bases from V and 7 bases from J; junction bases left unmatched: 9.

This rearrangement joins TRBV2 to TRBJ1-2, with D perhaps matching TRBD1 (6 bases). V was shortened by 7 bases and J by 0 bases, with 15 bases between the two germline ends. Germline V gene data show CDR1 as SNHLY and CDR2 as FYNNEI. This CDR3 comprises 15 residues. CDR3 DNA: TGTGCCAGCACCGCGGACAGCGGAGCTAACTATGGCTACACCTTC. This gives the protein CASTADSGANYGYTF.

About this clone: Germline is not matched at one junction end, which may reflect a read error. V is TRBV30 and J is TRBJ1-6; 9 bases map to TRBD1. CDR1 GTSNPN and CDR2 SVGIG come from the germline V gene (reference sequence). This CDR3 has 17 residues. CDR3 protein: CASRSGTGTSSNSPLHF. DNA for the CDR3: TGTGCCTCCAGATCCGGGACAGGGACCTCCTCTAATTCACCCCTCCACTTT.

The chain employs TRBV4-1 and TRBJ2-3, with D uncertain. The CDR3 spans 12 residues. Deletions cut 9 bases from V and 2 bases from J, with 9 bases between. Looked up from germline, CDR1 is MGHRA and CDR2 is YSYEKL. The CDR3 region has the DNA TGCGCCAGTGCCGGTCCCACAGATACGCAGTATTTT. Translating gives CASAGPTDTQYF.

The chain has TRBV18 and TRBJ1-5; TRBD1 agrees at 7 bases. The V segment lost 3 bases and the J segment 2 bases; nucleotides outside the gene matches: 4. The germline V gene has CDR1 KGHSH and CDR2 LQKENI. The CDR3 is 15 amino acids. CDR3 sequence (DNA): TGTGCCAGCTCACCGTCAGGGGGTGGCAATCAGCCCCAGCATTTT. It specifies CASSPSGGGNQPQHF.

The chain couples TRBV7-2 to TRBJ1-1; tentative D call: TRBD1 (5 bases). This CDR3 contains 15 residues. The V gene lost 7 bases and the J gene lost 1 base, with 16 bases spanning the gap. Germline V gene sequence: CDR1 SGHTA, CDR2 FQGNSA. DNA for the CDR3: TGTGCCAGCACCTCCCCAGGACAAACGAACACTGAAGCTTTCTTT. Translating it yields CASTSPGQTNTEAFF.

A few counts support this clone. The V call is TRBV7-9, the J call TRBJ1-2; no clear D gene. The V end lost 5 bases, the J end lost 4 bases, and 14 bases lay between the germline ends. Germline V CDR1 and CDR2: SEHNR, FQNEAQ (reference sequence). The CDR3 spans 14 residues. CDR3 nucleotides: TGTGCCAGCAGCACCCGGGCCTCCGTCTATGGCTACACCTTC. As protein: CASSTRASVYGYTF.

The CDR3: CASRNRVTEAFF. In DNA form, the CDR3 reads TGTGCCAGCAGAAACAGGGTCACTGAAGCTTTCTTT. V and J are TRBV2 and TRBJ1-1; tentatively, D is TRBD1 (6 bases). Germline CDR1 SNHLY, CDR2 FYNNEI. V shed 6 bases and J shed 4 bases, with 9 bases lying between them. The CDR3 has 12 amino acids.

This clone was observed once. CDR3 nucleotide sequence: TGTGCCAGCAGTTTCCTGGGGCTCGCAGATACGCAGTATTTT. Protein: CASSFLGLADTQYF. The rearrangement links TRBV14 to TRBJ2-3; D is possibly TRBD1 (5 bases). The V gene's germline CDR1 is SGHDN and CDR2 FVKESK. This CDR3 region has 14 residues. V lost 6 bases and J 4 bases, leaving 14 bases between the germline ends.

This clone has only a few counts. The chain links TRBV5-4 to TRBJ1-1; no clear D. The CDR3 is 14 amino acids. Trimming cost V 3 bases and J 0 bases, with 9 bases left between them. Germline V CDR1 and CDR2: SGHNT, YYREEE (reference sequence). The CDR3 bases are TGTGCCAGCAGCTCCCTCAGGCTGAACACTGAAGCTTTCTTT. Amino acid sequence: CASSSLRLNTEAFF.

The rearrangement joins TRBV12-5 to TRBJ2-5, with 8 bases fitting TRBD1. Germline trimming cut 0 bases from V and 2 bases from J; bases unmatched to any gene: 5. CDR3 length: 16 amino acids. Per the germline V gene, CDR1 is LGHNT and CDR2 is FRNRAP. CDR3 nucleotides: TGTGCTAGTGGTTTGGTAAGGGGACAGGCACAAGAGACCCAGTACTTC. Its translation is CASGLVRGQAQETQYF.

Only one count was recorded for this clone. The genes are TRBV6-1 and TRBJ1-5; D unclear. CDR3 size: 13 residues. Trimming took 11 bases from V and 2 from J, leaving 13 bases between them. From germline, CDR1 is MNHNS and CDR2 SASEGT. CDR3 nucleotides: TGTGCCTCCCTAGACGGTGGCAATCAGCCCCAGCATTTT. It is translated as CASLDGGNQPQHF.

The genes are TRBV5-4 and TRBJ2-1; D gene unclear. Germline V gives CDR1 SGHNT, CDR2 YYREEE (reference sequence). Trimming pared 0 bases from V and 0 bases from J, leaving 10 bases between. The CDR3 has 16 residues. CDR3 sequence reads: CASSLEVTRSYNEQFF. The DNA for the CDR3 is TGTGCCAGCAGCTTGGAGGTGACACGCTCCTACAATGAGCAGTTCTTC.

V and J are TRBV7-9 and TRBJ2-7, with D hard to call. There are 14 residues in the CDR3. Between the trimmed V and J ends, which lost 1 base and 5 bases, there was a span of 12 bases. Germline loops: CDR1 SEHNR, CDR2 FQNEAQ (reference sequence). The chain's CDR3 is CASSLGEASHEQYF. In DNA, the CDR3 is TGTGCCAGCAGCTTAGGAGAGGCATCCCACGAGCAGTACTTC.

This chain links TRBV27 with TRBJ1-1; a weak D match, TRBD1 (6 bases). V lost 5 bases and J 0 bases, leaving 10 bases between the germline ends. CDR1 is MNHEY, CDR2 SMNVEV, per germline (reference sequence). This CDR3 region has 14 residues. The CDR3 region is CASSVGTMNTEAFF. Written as DNA, the CDR3 is TGTGCCAGCAGTGTAGGGACAATGAACACTGAAGCTTTCTTT.

In its sample, this clone was seen a few times. The chain links TRBV27 to TRBJ1-2; D is unclear. The V gene lost 4 bases and the J gene lost 1 base, with 7 bases spanning the gap. Per germline, CDR1 MNHEY and CDR2 SMNVEV (reference sequence). The CDR3 has 13 residues. CDR3 DNA: TGTGCCAGCAGTTGGGCCAATAACTATGGCTACACCTTC. Protein product: CASSWANNYGYTF.

The chain joins TRBV27 to TRBJ1-1; 7 bases agree with TRBD1. Looked up from germline, CDR1 is MNHEY and CDR2 is SMNVEV (reference sequence). CDR3 length: 20 residues. Trimming cost V 4 bases and J 1 base; bases outside gene matches: 21. This CDR3 reads CASSSLIRDSLSNWNTEAFF. In DNA, the CDR3 is TGTGCCAGCAGTTCCCTGATACGGGACAGTCTCTCTAATTGGAACACTGAAGCTTTCTTT.